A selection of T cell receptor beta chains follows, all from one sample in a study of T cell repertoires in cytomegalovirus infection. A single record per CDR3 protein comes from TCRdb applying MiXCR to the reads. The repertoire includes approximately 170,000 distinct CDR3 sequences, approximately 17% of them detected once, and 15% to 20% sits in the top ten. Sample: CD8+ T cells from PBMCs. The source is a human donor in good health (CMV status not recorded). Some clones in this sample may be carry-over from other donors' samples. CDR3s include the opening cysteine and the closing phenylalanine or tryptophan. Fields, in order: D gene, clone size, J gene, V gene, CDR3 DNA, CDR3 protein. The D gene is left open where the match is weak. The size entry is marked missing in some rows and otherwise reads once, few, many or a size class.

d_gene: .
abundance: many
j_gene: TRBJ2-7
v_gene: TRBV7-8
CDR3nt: TGTGCCAGCAGCCCAGGGACCGGCTACGAGCAGTACTTC
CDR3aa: CASSPGTGYEQYF

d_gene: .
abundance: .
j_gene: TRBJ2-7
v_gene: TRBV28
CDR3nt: TGTGCCGCGGGAAATTGGGGCTACGAGCAGTACTTC
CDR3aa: CAAGNWGYEQYF

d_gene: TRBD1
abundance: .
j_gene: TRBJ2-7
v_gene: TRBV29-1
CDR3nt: TGCAGCATTCCCGGGACAGACTCCTACGAGCAGTACTTC
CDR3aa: CSIPGTDSYEQYF

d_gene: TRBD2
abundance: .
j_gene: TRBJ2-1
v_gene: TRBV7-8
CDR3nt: TGTGCCAGCAGCTTCCGGACTAGCGGACCCTACAATGAGCAGTTCTTC
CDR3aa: CASSFRTSGPYNEQFF

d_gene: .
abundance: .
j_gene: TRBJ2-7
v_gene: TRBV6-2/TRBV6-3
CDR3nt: TGTGCCAGCAGTTATGGCGGGGTCTACGAGCAGTACTTC
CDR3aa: CASSYGGVYEQYF

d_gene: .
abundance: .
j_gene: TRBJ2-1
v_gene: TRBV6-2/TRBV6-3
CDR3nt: TGTGCCAGCAGTTTTTCGGACTGGACCTACAATGAGCAGTTCTTC
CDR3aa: CASSFSDWTYNEQFF

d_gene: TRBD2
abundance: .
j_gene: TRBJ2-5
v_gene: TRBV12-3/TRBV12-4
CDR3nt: TGTGCCAGCAGTGCCGGGACTAGCGGGCCCCAAGAGACCCAGTACTTC
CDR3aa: CASSAGTSGPQETQYF

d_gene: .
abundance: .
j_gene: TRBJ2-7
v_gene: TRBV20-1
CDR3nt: TGCAGTGCTAGAGATCTTAGCGACTCCTACGAGCAGTACTTC
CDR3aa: CSARDLSDSYEQYF

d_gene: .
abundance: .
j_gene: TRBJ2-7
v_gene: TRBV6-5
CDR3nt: TGTGCCAGCAGTCGGACAGAGGGGTCCTACGAGCAGTACTTC
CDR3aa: CASSRTEGSYEQYF

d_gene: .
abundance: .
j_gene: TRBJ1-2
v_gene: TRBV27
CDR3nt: TGTGCCAGCACCCCAAGCGGGGGGAAGAGAATGTATGGCTACACCTTC
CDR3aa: CASTPSGGKRMYGYTF

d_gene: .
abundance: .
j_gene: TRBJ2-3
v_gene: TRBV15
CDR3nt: TGTGCCACCAGCATCCAGACAGGTCCCACAGATACGCAGTATTTT
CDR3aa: CATSIQTGPTDTQYF

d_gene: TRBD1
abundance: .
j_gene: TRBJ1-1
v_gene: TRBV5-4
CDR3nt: TGTGCCAGCAACCCTCAGGGGGGGATCACTGAAGCTTTCTTT
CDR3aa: CASNPQGGITEAFF

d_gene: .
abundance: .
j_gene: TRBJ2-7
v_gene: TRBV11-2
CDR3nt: TGTGCCAGCAGCCCCGCGGGGCATCCCTACGAGCAGTACTTC
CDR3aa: CASSPAGHPYEQYF

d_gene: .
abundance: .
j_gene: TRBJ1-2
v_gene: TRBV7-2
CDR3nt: TGTGCCAGCAGCATTGGGAGCTATGGCTACACCTTC
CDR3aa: CASSIGSYGYTF

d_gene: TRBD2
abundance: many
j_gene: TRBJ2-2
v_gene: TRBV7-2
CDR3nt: TGTGCCAGCAGCTTAGATGAGGTAGCGGGGACGCCCACCGGGGAGCTGTTTTTT
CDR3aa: CASSLDEVAGTPTGELFF

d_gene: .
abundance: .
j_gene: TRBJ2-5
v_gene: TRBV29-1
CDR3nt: TGCAGCGTTGAGGCTTGGGACGGCTATCAAGAGACCCAGTACTTC
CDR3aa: CSVEAWDGYQETQYF

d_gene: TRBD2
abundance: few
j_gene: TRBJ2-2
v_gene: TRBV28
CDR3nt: TGTGCCAGCAGTTTTAGGCGGGAGGGCCAGGCCGGGGAGCTGTTTTTT
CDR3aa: CASSFRREGQAGELFF

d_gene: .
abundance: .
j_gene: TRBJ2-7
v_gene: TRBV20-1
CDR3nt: TGCAGTGCTACCGGACCCAAGGCCTCCGAGCAGTACTTC
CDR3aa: CSATGPKASEQYF

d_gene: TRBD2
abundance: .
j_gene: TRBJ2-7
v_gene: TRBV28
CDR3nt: TGTGCCAGCTGTAGCGGGGAGCACTACGAGCAGTACTTC
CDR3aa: CASCSGEHYEQYF

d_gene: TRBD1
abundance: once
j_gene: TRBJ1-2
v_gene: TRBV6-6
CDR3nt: TGTGCCAGCCAGGGGGCATCGAACTATGGCTACACCTTC
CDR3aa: CASQGASNYGYTF

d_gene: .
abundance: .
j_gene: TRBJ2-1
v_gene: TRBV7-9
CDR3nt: TGTGCCAGCACCCCCCCCGGGGGCTCCTACAATGAGCAGTTCTTC
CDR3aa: CASTPPGGSYNEQFF

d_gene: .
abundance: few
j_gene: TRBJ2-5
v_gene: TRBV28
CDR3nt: TGTGCCAGCAGTCTTCGACCGTCATTCCAAGAGACCCAGTACTTC
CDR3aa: CASSLRPSFQETQYF

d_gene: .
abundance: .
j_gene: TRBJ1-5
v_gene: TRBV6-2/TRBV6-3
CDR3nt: TGTGCCAGCAGTTACTTCGGGAATAGCAATCAGCCCCAGCATTTT
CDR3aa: CASSYFGNSNQPQHF

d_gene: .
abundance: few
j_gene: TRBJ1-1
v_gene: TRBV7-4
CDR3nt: TGTGCCAGCAGCTCCGCCACAGAGAACACTGAAGCTTTCTTT
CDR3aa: CASSSATENTEAFF

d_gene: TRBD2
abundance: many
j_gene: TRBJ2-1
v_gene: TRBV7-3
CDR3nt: TGTGCCAGCAGCTTAAGGACTAGCTCTCCCTACAATGAGCAGTTCTTC
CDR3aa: CASSLRTSSPYNEQFF

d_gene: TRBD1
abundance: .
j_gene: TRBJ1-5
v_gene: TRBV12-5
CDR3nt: TGTGCTAGTGGTTTGGCCCAGACAGGGCCGCGGCTTTATAGCAATCAGCCCCAGCATTTT
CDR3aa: CASGLAQTGPRLYSNQPQHF

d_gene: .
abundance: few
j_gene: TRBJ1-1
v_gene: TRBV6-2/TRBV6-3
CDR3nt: TGTGCCAGCGCCGTTCACGGGAACACTGAAGCTTTCTTT
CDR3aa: CASAVHGNTEAFF

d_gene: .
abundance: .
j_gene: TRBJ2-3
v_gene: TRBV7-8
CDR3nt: TGTGCCAGCAGCAGCGGCAGGGAGACCGATACGCAGTATTTT
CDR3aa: CASSSGRETDTQYF